The source of this T cell receptor (beta chain) is a study of CD8 T cells in ankylosing spondylitis. Findings of the study overall: There was a TCR beta motif, made of eight highly homologous variants, that appeared characteristic of ankylosing spondylitis blood. Matched synovial fluid from ankylosing spondylitis patients was reported to be enriched for disease-linked clones.

In regard to this clonotype: What it recognizes is unknown.

V lost 0 bases and J 4 bases, leaving 20 bases between the germline ends. Germline V lookup: CDR1 KGHDR, CDR2 SFDVKD. The CDR3 totals 19 residues. Using quantitative 5'-RACE with molecular barcodes, the authors made TCR beta libraries. MiXCR was run by TCRdb on the 5' RACE reads, yielding one entry per CDR3 protein. Altogether some 290,000 distinct CDR3 sequences are present, around 18% being singletons, with the ten largest covering 7.8%. This sequence joins TRBV24-1 and TRBJ2-2; D gene uncertain. Sequencing was carried out using blood, either unsorted or a sorted T cell fraction (not recorded which). The TCR was taken from a male donor with ankylosing spondylitis or in good health (not recorded which). The DNA of the CDR3 is TGTGCCACCAGTGATTTGCATGTTGGGGAACCTTTTGGCACCGGGGAGCTGTTTTTT. This encodes CATSDLHVGEPFGTGELFF.